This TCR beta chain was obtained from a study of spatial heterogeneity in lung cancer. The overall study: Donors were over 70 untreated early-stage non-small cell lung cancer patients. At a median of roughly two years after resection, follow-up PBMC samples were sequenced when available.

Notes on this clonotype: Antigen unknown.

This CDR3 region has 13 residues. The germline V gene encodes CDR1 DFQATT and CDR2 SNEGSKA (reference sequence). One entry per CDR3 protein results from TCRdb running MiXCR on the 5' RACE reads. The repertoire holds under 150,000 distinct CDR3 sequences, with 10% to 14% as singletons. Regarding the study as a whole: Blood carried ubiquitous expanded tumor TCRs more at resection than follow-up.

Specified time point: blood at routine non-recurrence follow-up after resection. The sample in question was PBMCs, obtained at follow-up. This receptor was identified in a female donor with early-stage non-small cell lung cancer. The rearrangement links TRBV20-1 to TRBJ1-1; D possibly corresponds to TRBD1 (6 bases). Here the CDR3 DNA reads TGCAGGTCAAGGGGGGGATTGAACACTGAAGCTTTCTTT. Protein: CRSRGGLNTEAFF.